The present TCR beta chain was sequenced within a study of read filtering for tumor transcriptome and immune sequencing (dated by TCRdb to the early 2020s). About the study as a whole: Of the patients in the cohort, fewer than 20 were male and over twelve were female, and their mean age was about 72 years, with a range of about 47 to 85. After DNase treatment, whole-transcriptome libraries were prepared using the TruSeq RNA Access Library Prep Kit. Per sample, about 4.05 to 10.27 million TCR-region mapped reads were obtained with IR-seq, compared with only about 80 to 1,400 with RNA-seq. Under revised international staging, about 8 patients fell into R-ISS I, more than 15 into R-ISS II and six or seven into R-ISS III. One of the main goals was to work out a read-filtering strategy for immune repertoire data, in particular whether clonotypes backed by only a single read should be removed. Using the same bone marrow samples, the study compared TCR repertoires obtained by targeted immune repertoire sequencing with those obtained by bulk whole-transcriptome sequencing.

Broader findings and caveats from the paper: Compared with RNA-seq, IR-seq captured clonotypes at much higher depth and more reliably, and a smaller IR-seq throughput was enough to identify most shared clonotypes. The sorted CD138-negative fraction was a mixed bone marrow immune population, not purified T cells. When single-read clonotypes were removed, the proportions of shared clonotypes in IR-seq and RNA-seq correlated more strongly. In IR-seq, single-read clonotypes were roughly four fifths of clonotypes but approximately 4% of total reads; in RNA-seq they were about 68% of clonotypes and 35% to 45% of reads.

Including cysteine and phenylalanine, the CDR3 has 15 amino acids. Solely the CDR3 DNA is kept, with 45 bases framed from the first base. The trim is 6 bases for V and 3 bases for J, with a gap of 16 bases between the germline ends. CDR1 and CDR2 (MDHEN, SYDVKM) derive from the germline V gene. With respect to this clonotype: The antigen it binds to is not known. Base-call qualities are not available, and no considerably larger clone is one nucleotide away.

TCR libraries were built from 400 ng RNA with the Immunoverse kit, using molecular barcoded adaptors covering alpha/delta and beta/gamma chains. TCR library preparation used the same RNA that went into transcriptome sequencing. Sequencing of the TCR libraries was done on an Illumina HiSeq 4000 with 2 x 150 cycles. As for how the authors treated the data: Using MiXCR, which included quality filtering and error correction, TCR reads were aligned to human V, D, J and C references and then assembled into CDR3 clonotypes. The tcR package in R was used to analyze clonotype counts and gene usage diversity. Raw mapping reads were checked after the RNA-seq reads had been mapped by STAR aligner version 2.5.3a onto the human GRCh37 genome. To test the effect of sequencing depth on detected clonotypes, IR-seq fastq files were randomly downsampled using Seqtk 1.3. The public sequencing data were trimmed at Q25 with fastp and processed into clonotypes with MiXCR by TCRdb, which kept only in-frame beta chains. All rows with the same CDR3 protein become a single entry with the most common DNA and genes. TCRdb's processing, not the authors' own work, is the source of the V and J calls. This sample holds some 120,000 distinct CDR3 sequences; under 15% were observed only once. Of the sample, about 11% is held by the ten largest clones.

Bone marrow was sampled from every patient at the time of active disease. Ficoll-Hypaque density gradient centrifugation was used to isolate bone marrow mononuclear cells. Myeloma plasma cells were removed and CD138-negative cells were obtained by negative selection following labeling with CD138 magnetic microbeads on a MACS separator. Flow cytometry with CD138 antibodies on an Attune NxT was used to check how pure the isolated cells were. Total RNA was extracted with TRIzol reagent and quantified with a NanoDrop spectrophotometer. For each patient, paired RNA-seq and IR-seq were run on the CD138-negative bone marrow sample from that patient.

The sequence links TRBV28 to TRBJ2-3, with the D gene possibly TRBD1 or TRBD2, each one fitting 6 bases. This TCR was recovered from a donor over 35 with multiple myeloma. Sequencing was done on a sample of a population of CD138-negative cells sorted from bone marrow. The label giving this sample's cell subset or site can be read as: bone marrow mononuclear cells depleted of CD138+ plasma/myeloma cells by negative magnetic selection. The CDR3 is CASRGGTKDTDTQYF. DNA sequence: TGTGCCAGCAGAGGGGGGACAAAAGATACAGATACGCAGTATTTT.